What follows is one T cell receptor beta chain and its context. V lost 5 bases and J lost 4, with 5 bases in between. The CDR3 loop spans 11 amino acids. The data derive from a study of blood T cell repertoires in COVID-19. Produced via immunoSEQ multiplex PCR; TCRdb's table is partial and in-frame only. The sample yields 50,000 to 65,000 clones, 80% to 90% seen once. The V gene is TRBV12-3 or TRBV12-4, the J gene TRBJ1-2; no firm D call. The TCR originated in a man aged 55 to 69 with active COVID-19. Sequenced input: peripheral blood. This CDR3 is CASSGLYGYTF. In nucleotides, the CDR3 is TGTGCCAGCAGTGGACTCTATGGCTACACCTTC.